The table lists the clone carrying this TCR beta chain with many counts. TCRdb re-called the RT-PCR reads through MiXCR, storing one row per CDR3 protein. This table holds hundreds of thousands of distinct CDR3 sequences, about 14% found once. The data were obtained in a study of response to subunit inactivated influenza vaccine. The clonotype was recovered from a man aged 45-65 years who received an inactivated influenza vaccine. The sequences come from PBMCs from blood, collected less than 15 days before vaccination.

The CDR3 region has the DNA TGCAGCGTTGAACTCCGGGACGGGGGGAACTACGAGCAGTACTTC. Protein product: CSVELRDGGNYEQYF. This rearrangement joins TRBV29-1 to TRBJ2-7; 7 nucleotides match TRBD2. V was clipped by 2 bases and J by 3 bases; unmatched bases: 10. Germline-derived CDR1 and CDR2 are SQVTM and ANQGSEA. The CDR3 covers 15 residues.